The next 4 T cell receptor beta chains were all read from a single sample in a study of T-cell reconstitution after alpha-beta-depleted transplantation in children. The authors prepared the TCRbeta library with unique molecular identifiers. TCRdb independently ran MiXCR on the PCR reads; one entry per CDR3 protein. The table has roughly 23,000 distinct CDR3 sequences, approximately 11% seen once; the top ten hold roughly 25%. This specimen was PBMCs from the stem cell graft donor, taken from the stem cell graft. These receptors were obtained from a human donor who donated a stem cell graft to a child with chronic granulomatous disease.

This clonotype was counted at least ten times. The chain carries TRBV6-5 and TRBJ2-3, with 7 bases that match TRBD1. This CDR3 contains 16 residues. V trimming: 2 bases; J trimming: 4 bases; junction bases outside the gene matches: 9. Germline V gene lookup returns CDR1 MNHEY and CDR2 SVGAGI. CDR3 bases: TGTGCCAGCAGTTACAGCAACAGGGGCTGGGCAGATACGCAGTATTTT. Translated, it gives CASSYSNRGWADTQYF.

This clonotype showed up just a few times. The junction differs from germline at one of its ends, possibly a read error. The chain employs TRBV20-1 and TRBJ1-3, with a tentative D call TRBD1 (5 bases). The V gene's germline CDR1 is DFQATT and CDR2 SNEGSKA (reference sequence). The CDR3 has 14 residues. The CDR3 sequence is CSARRGDSGNTIYF. CDR3 DNA: TGCAGTGCTAGGAGAGGGGACTCTGGCAACACCATATATTTT.

Many counts were recorded for this clonotype. This chain uses TRBV29-1 with TRBJ2-5, with 11 bases that match TRBD2. Germline CDR1 is SQVTM and CDR2 is ANQGSEA. V dropped 7 bases and J dropped 7; count of bases not matched to a gene: 8. The CDR3 covers 13 residues. CDR3 nucleotide sequence: TGCAGCGCACTAGCGGGAGCGCAATGGACCCAGTACTTC. Protein sequence: CSALAGAQWTQYF.

For this clonotype: Germline is not matched at one junction end, which may reflect a read error. The V and J genes are TRBV27 and TRBJ2-6; D perhaps matches TRBD1 (5 bases). The germline CDR1 and CDR2 sequences are MNHEY and SMNVEV (reference sequence). CDR3 length equals 14 residues. CDR3 coding DNA: TGTGCCAGCAGTACCAACTCTGGGGCCAACGGCCTGACTTTC. Its protein is CASSTNSGANGLTF.